This paragraph covers one TCR beta chain sequence. The antigen it recognizes is unknown. No quality values exist for individual bases; no much larger clone is one base distant. Patients with autoimmune disease history or receiving systemic immunosuppression were excluded from the trial. Peripheral blood for TCR sequencing was drawn from every dose cohort at baseline, at cycle 4 day 1 and at cycle 7 day 1. Samples were obtained from an open-label, multicenter, first-in-human phase I dose-escalation trial of ivuxolimab. The trial enrolled adults with locally advanced or metastatic head and neck squamous cell, hepatocellular, melanoma or renal cell carcinoma. Before TCR sequencing, CD4+ T cells and CD8+ T cells were sorted from peripheral blood as separate populations. The data were obtained in a study of OX40 agonist ivuxolimab in advanced cancers. Notes on the research overall: The costimulatory receptor OX40 (CD134) was targeted by ivuxolimab, a fully human IgG2 agonistic monoclonal antibody. Patients were allowed to have had prior anti-PD-1, anti-PD-L1 or anti-CTLA-4 therapy, and roughly two fifths of the dose-escalation patients had been treated with checkpoint inhibitors. Partial responses were achieved by three dose-escalation patients, of whom one had hepatocellular carcinoma and two had cutaneous melanoma. Of the roughly 51 patients in dose escalation, about 20 had hepatocellular carcinoma, about 15 had melanoma, 9 had renal cell carcinoma and 9 had head and neck cancer. Intravenous ivuxolimab was administered to patients every 2 weeks at six dose levels: 0.01, 0.1, 0.3, 1.5, 3 and 10 mg/kg. The paper describes the monotherapy dose-escalation part (N ≈ 51 patients) of the phase I trial of ivuxolimab. In the dose-escalation cohort, 65% to 90% of patients were male, and the mean age was around 60 years, with a range of 23 to 79. Peripheral TCRbeta sequencing aimed to test whether ivuxolimab altered TCR sequence diversity and caused clonal T-cell expansion. Overall study results and their limits: In partial responders in the 0.1-3.0 mg/kg groups, normalized peripheral clonal expansion was found to be among the lowest, especially among CD8+ T cells. Low levels of normalized T-cell clonal expansion were also seen in some patients who did not respond. The antigen specificity of the peripheral T cells that underwent clonal expansion was not determined. After ivuxolimab, expanded clones were on average more numerous among CD8+ T cells than among CD4+ T cells. Clonal expansion of both CD4+ and CD8+ blood T cells was observed from baseline to week 6 at doses 0.1 to 3.0 mg/kg.

To sequence the TCRbeta CDR3 region, genomic DNA was isolated from the sorted cells. The immunoSEQ Assay was used to sequence the TCRbeta CDR3 regions. This is the immuneACCESS table as TCRdb keeps it, with only in-frame sequences that have V and J called. A part of the clones is gone; compared with another copy, unresolved V genes explain less than half, and the rest is unexplained. The sample table records about 66,000 clones; roughly four fifths of these occur just once. Jointly, the top ten make up over 2% of the sample. The CDR3 runs 11 amino acids, cysteine and phenylalanine included. Of the read, only the CDR3 DNA is kept; its 33 bases are in frame from base 1. V lost 3 bases and J lost 2 bases; the stretch between them is 2 bases long. Sequences DFQATT (CDR1) and SNEGSKA (CDR2) are obtained from the germline V gene (reference sequence).

The starting material was CD4+ or CD8+ T cells sorted from blood, obtained in a trial of the OX40 agonist ivuxolimab. The sequence came from an adult with an advanced solid tumor such as melanoma, head and neck, liver or kidney cancer. This receptor chain uses TRBV20-1 and TRBJ2-1; the D segment cannot be called with confidence. This receptor has the CDR3 CSASPYNEQFF. The nucleotide sequence is TGCAGTGCTAGTCCCTACAATGAGCAGTTCTTC.